These 17 T cell receptor beta chains came from one sample sequenced in a study of T-cell memory formation after mild COVID-19. TCRdb recomputed calls from the 5' RACE reads with MiXCR, one row per CDR3 protein. Seen here are a few hundred thousand distinct CDR3 sequences, more than 20% observed once, and the top ten hold roughly an eighth. The sample taken for sequencing was PBMCs or a T cell subset sorted from them (not recorded which). These receptor sequences come from an adult woman who had mild COVID-19 (a few samples of this study predate the infection). Cell type and time point are not known.

The table lists this clonotype with a few counts. This chain joins TRBV7-7 and TRBJ2-7; D tentatively fits TRBD1 or TRBD2 (5 bases each). The CDR3 runs 13 residues. The ends were cut back, 4 bases at V and 7 bases at J, with 14 bases in the middle. Germline lookup yields CDR1 SSHAT and CDR2 FNYEAQ (reference sequence). The CDR3 DNA follows: TGTGCCAGCAGCTCCGGGGACCCGGGGGAGCAGTACTTC. It encodes CASSSGDPGEQYF. The variable domain in full, with the rest retrieved from reference TRBV7-7 and TRBJ2-7, is GAGVSQSPRYKVTKRGQDVTLRCDPISSHATLYWYQQALGQGPEFLTYFNYEAQPDKSGLPSDRFSAERPEGSISTLTIQRTEQRDSAMYRCASSSGDPGEQYFGPGTRLTVT.

The chain combines TRBV4-1 with TRBJ1-4; D remains unclear. Per the germline V gene, CDR1 is MGHRA and CDR2 is YSYEKL. The CDR3 loop spans 16 amino acids. Between the trimmed V and J ends, which lost 3 bases and 0 bases, there was a span of 11 bases. The CDR3 coding sequence is TGCGCCAGCAGCCATGTGCGGACGGCAACTAATGAAAAACTGTTTTTT. Its protein product is CASSHVRTATNEKLFF.

The rearrangement links TRBV6-6 to TRBJ1-1; 10 bases are shared with TRBD1. CDR3 length equals 16 residues. The V segment lost 2 bases and the J segment 4 bases; nucleotides outside the gene matches: 7. CDR1 and CDR2 (germline): MNHNY, SVGAGI (reference sequence). The CDR3 nucleotides read TGTGCCAGCAGTTACGGGACAGGGGTAGTGGGCACTGAAGCTTTCTTT. This codes for CASSYGTGVVGTEAFF.

V is TRBV6-5 and J is TRBJ2-5; D is possibly TRBD1 or TRBD2 (5 bases each). Trimming cost V 2 bases and J 2 bases, with 9 bases left between them. CDR1 and CDR2 from the germline V gene are MNHEY and SVGAGI. The CDR3 spans 14 residues. The CDR3: CASSYPGLQETQYF. CDR3 sequence (DNA): TGTGCCAGCAGTTACCCGGGGCTGCAAGAGACCCAGTACTTC.

The table lists this clonotype with many counts. The chain carries TRBV6-5 and TRBJ2-5; D is perhaps TRBD1 or TRBD2 (5 bases each). The CDR3 length is 15 residues. Germline loops: CDR1 MNHEY, CDR2 SVGAGI. Between the trimmed V and J ends, which lost 3 bases and 1 base, there was a span of 12 bases. The CDR3: CASSYQRGGQETQYF. The CDR3 DNA follows: TGTGCCAGCAGTTATCAACGTGGGGGCCAAGAGACCCAGTACTTC.

This sequence joins TRBV12-3 or TRBV12-4 and TRBJ2-2, with TRBD1 matching over 7 bases. J was trimmed by 1 base and V by 6 bases; bases with no gene match: 5. The CDR3 is made up of 15 amino acids. CDR3 DNA sequence: TGTGCCAGCAGATCGAGACAGGGGAACACCGGGGAGCTGTTTTTT. Amino acid sequence: CASRSRQGNTGELFF.

This clonotype has more than one count but fewer than ten. The rearrangement links TRBV6-2 or TRBV6-3 to TRBJ1-5; the D is unclear. The CDR3 totals 15 residues. Trimming took off 2 bases at V and 4 bases at J, with 12 bases between the two ends. From germline, CDR1 is MNHEY and CDR2 SVGEGT. In nucleotides, the CDR3 is TGTGCCAGCAGTTACCGTGCCGGGGTGAATCAGCCCCAGCATTTT. Amino acids: CASSYRAGVNQPQHF.

This clonotype was counted only a few times. The V gene is TRBV5-1, the J gene TRBJ2-1; TRBD2 agrees at 8 bases. The CDR3 is 14 amino acids. The germline CDR1 and CDR2 sequences are SGHRS and YFSETQ. V shed 5 bases, J shed 9 bases, and the junction held 10 bases outside the gene matches. The CDR3: CASRGTSSSVEQFF. The CDR3 nucleotides read TGCGCCAGCAGGGGGACTAGTTCCTCCGTTGAGCAGTTCTTC.

The rearrangement joins TRBV7-9 to TRBJ2-5; 14 bases agree with TRBD2. This CDR3 is 18 amino acids long. After removal of 1 base from V and 4 bases from J, the junction contained 8 bases not matched to a gene. Germline CDR1 and CDR2: SEHNR and FQNEAQ (reference sequence). DNA for the CDR3: TGTGCCAGCAGCTTAGGAGTCCAGGGACTAGCGGGAGCAGAGACCCAGTACTTC. Translated, it gives CASSLGVQGLAGAETQYF.

The genes are TRBV5-5 and TRBJ2-7, with D maybe TRBD1 (6 bases). The CDR3 covers 17 residues. V lost 0 bases, J lost 0 bases, and 16 bases lay in between. Germline assignment: CDR1 SGHKS and CDR2 YYEKEE (reference sequence). CDR3 protein: CASSLADRLLNSYEQYF. The CDR3 bases are TGTGCCAGCAGCTTGGCGGACAGATTACTCAACTCCTACGAGCAGTACTTC.

This clonotype occurred once. This chain joins TRBV24-1 and TRBJ2-1; the D gene is possibly TRBD1 (5 bases). Trimming stripped 2 bases from V and 9 bases from J, with 16 bases between. CDR1 is KGHDR, CDR2 SFDVKD, per germline. The CDR3 extends over 15 amino acids. The CDR3: CATSDSRRRVGEQFF. The CDR3 DNA reads TGTGCCACCAGTGATTCGCGTCGCAGGGTCGGTGAGCAGTTCTTC.

In nucleotides, the CDR3 is TGTGCCAGCAGTCTGACAGGGGGTTATAGCAATCAGCCCCAGCATTTT. Protein: CASSLTGGYSNQPQHF. The chain couples TRBV27 to TRBJ1-5; 9 bases line up with TRBD1. The CDR3 covers 16 residues. Germline trimming cut 5 bases from V and 0 bases from J; bases unmatched to any gene: 5. In germline, CDR1 is MNHEY, CDR2 SMNVEV (reference sequence).

The chain joins TRBV7-3 to TRBJ2-3; the match to TRBD2 covers 9 bases. J lost 8 bases, V lost 2 bases, and 11 bases had no gene match. Germline V gene data show CDR1 as SGHTA and CDR2 as FQGTGA. The CDR3 totals 16 residues. The CDR3 sequence: CASSLEPRGGRGTQYF. The CDR3 bases are TGTGCCAGCAGCTTAGAACCGCGGGGGGGCCGAGGTACGCAGTATTTT. Full variable domain (missing parts from reference TRBV7-3 and TRBJ2-3): GAGVSQTPSNKVTEKGKYVELRCDPISGHTALYWYRQSLGQGPEFLIYFQGTGAADDSGLPNDRFFAVRPEGSVSTLKIQRTERGDSAVYLCASSLEPRGGRGTQYFGPGTRLTVL.

There are a few counts of this clonotype. The V and J genes are TRBV7-3 and TRBJ2-1, with no clear D. Trimming removed 1 base from V and 7 bases from J, with 14 bases in between. This CDR3 is built from 15 residues. Germline V CDR1 and CDR2: SGHTA, FQGTGA. CDR3 sequence: CASSLIPAGSNEQFF. In DNA, the CDR3 is TGTGCCAGCAGCTTAATCCCGGCAGGTAGTAATGAGCAGTTCTTC.

The gene calls are TRBV4-1 and TRBJ1-1; 9 bases match TRBD1. The CDR3 has 15 residues. Trimming took 4 bases from V and 5 from J; bases not matched to a gene: 8. CDR1 MGHRA and CDR2 YSYEKL come from the germline V gene. Here the CDR3 reads CASSRRQGVETEAFF. The CDR3, as DNA: TGCGCCAGCAGCCGCAGACAGGGGGTTGAGACTGAAGCTTTCTTT.

The chain links TRBV9 to TRBJ2-6, with a weak D call TRBD1 (5 bases). CDR1 SGDLS and CDR2 YYNGEE come from the germline V gene. Deletions cut 3 bases from V and 0 bases from J, with 7 bases between. The CDR3 consists of 15 residues. The CDR3 is CASSADNSGANVLTF. The DNA for the CDR3 is TGTGCCAGCAGCGCGGACAACTCTGGGGCCAACGTCCTGACTTTC.

The chain recombines TRBV5-1 with TRBJ1-3, with no clear D. The CDR3 length is 15 residues. Per germline, CDR1 SGHRS and CDR2 YFSETQ. V dropped 0 bases and J dropped 0 bases, with 7 bases sitting between them. The CDR3 is CASSLGPSSGNTIYF. The CDR3 nucleotides are TGCGCCAGCAGCTTGGGGCCCAGCTCTGGAAACACCATATATTTT.